The T cell receptor beta chain described here comes from a study of blood T cells in healthy people across ages. Through a sample-barcoded 5' primer and a J-beta primer mix, a second PCR was run for roughly 6 to 12 cycles. Every sample gave at least 2.5 million paired-end reads containing CDR3. A single record per CDR3 protein comes from TCRdb applying MiXCR to the 5' RACE reads. This table has about 1 million distinct CDR3 sequences, approximately 25% appearing once. Study results and caveats: While age rose, TCR beta diversity per million T cells dropped in a roughly linear way. Unsorted PBMCs ruled out conclusive naive versus antigen-experienced comparison.

The CDR3 is 14 residues long. CDR1 is DFQATT and CDR2 is SNEGSKA in the germline V gene (reference sequence). This clonotype occurred a few times. Its antigen is currently unknown. Another study also made use of these data, one on T cells of mothers and their children. This second study says: The data showed no persistent microchimeric T cell clones.

The gene calls are TRBV20-1 and TRBJ2-5; no definite D call. The DNA end is a closer match to TRBJ2-7, so the J assignment may be wrong. The TCR comes from a girl aged 2 to 10 in good health. Sequencing was done on a sample of blood. CDR3 coding DNA: TGCAGTGCTATCCCCTTACTACTCTCCTACGAGCAGTACTTC. Its protein product is CSAIPLLLSYEQYF.